Listed below are T cell receptor beta chains from one sample, sequenced in a study of tumor-infiltrating lymphocytes in localized non-small cell lung cancer. Measured with immunoSEQ multiplex PCR; TCRdb has only the in-frame clones, and not every one. The data show about 15,000 clones, roughly 82% seen once. Sequenced material: lung tumor tissue. These receptors all stem from a human donor with non-small cell lung cancer. The CDR3 runs from the conserved cysteine through the conserved F or W. The D gene is left open where the match is weak. Size is stated for part of the rows, as once, few or many counts, or as a class when the clone is expanded.

V gene	D gene	clone size	J gene	CDR3 DNA	CDR3 protein
TRBV27	-	-	TRBJ1-4	TGTGCCAGCGGGCGGGTCGGGTCTGTGGATGAAAAACTGTTTTTT	CASGRVGSVDEKLFF
TRBV4-1	-	-	TRBJ1-3	TGCGCCAGCAGCCAAGACGAGACAGCCTCTGGAAACACCATATATTTT	CASSQDETASGNTIYF
TRBV10-2	TRBD2	-	TRBJ2-7	TGCGCCAGCAGGAGGGGGACTAGCGGGGAGACTTACGAGCAGTACTTC	CASRRGTSGETYEQYF
TRBV7-2	-	-	TRBJ2-5	TGTGCCAGCAGCCCATGGGGACAGACCCAGTACTTC	CASSPWGQTQYF
TRBV29-1	-	-	TRBJ1-1	TGCAGCGTCAAACGTCGGGACACAGGGAACACTGAAGCTTTCTTT	CSVKRRDTGNTEAFF
TRBV27	TRBD1	-	TRBJ2-2	TGTGCCAGCGGTGGGACAGGGTCCGGCGGGGAGCTGTTTTTT	CASGGTGSGGELFF
TRBV5-1	TRBD1	-	TRBJ1-4	TGCGCCAGCAGCTTGGGACAGGGCACTAATGAAAAACTGTTTTTT	CASSLGQGTNEKLFF
TRBV6-6	-	-	TRBJ1-4	TGTGCCAGCACGAAGGGGGGAACTAATGAAAAACTGTTTTTT	CASTKGGTNEKLFF
TRBV23-1	-	-	TRBJ1-1	TGCGCCAGCAGTCAATCCGGTTACAGCCTCAACACTGAAGCTTTCTTT	CASSQSGYSLNTEAFF
TRBV9	TRBD1	-	TRBJ1-1	TGTGCCAGCAGCAGACAGGGGGCGCGGAACACTGAAGCTTTCTTT	CASSRQGARNTEAFF
TRBV2	TRBD1	medium-sized	TRBJ2-7	TGTGCCAGCAACACGGACAGGGTCACCTACGAGCAGTACTTC	CASNTDRVTYEQYF
TRBV11-2	-	-	TRBJ1-3	TGTGCCAGCAGGCCATCTCGAAGTGGAAACACCATATATTTT	CASRPSRSGNTIYF
TRBV7-3	TRBD2	few	TRBJ2-3	TGTGCCAGCAGCTCCAGCGGGAGAAGGGCAGATACGCAGTATTTT	CASSSSGRRADTQYF
TRBV30	-	-	TRBJ2-1	TGTGCCTGGAGTCCCCTGGGTGATGAGCAGTTCTTC	CAWSPLGDEQFF
TRBV4-1	-	once	TRBJ1-5	TGCGCCAGCAGCCTCTCCAGGGACCAGCCCCAGCATTTT	CASSLSRDQPQHF
TRBV28	TRBD1	-	TRBJ2-3	TGTGCCATCACCACAGGCAGGGGGCACACAGATACGCAGTATTTT	CAITTGRGHTDTQYF
TRBV6-1	TRBD1	-	TRBJ1-1	TGTGCCAGCAGTCCGACAGGGGAAGGCACTGAAGCTTTCTTT	CASSPTGEGTEAFF
TRBV5-1	TRBD1	-	TRBJ2-2	TGCGCCAGCAGCTCACAGGGGGCAGGCACCGGGGAGCTGTTTTTT	CASSSQGAGTGELFF
TRBV28	TRBD2	-	TRBJ2-1	TGTGCCAGCAGTTTAGGGGCGGGAGGCCCCAATGAGCAGTTCTTC	CASSLGAGGPNEQFF
TRBV25-1	-	medium-sized	TRBJ2-7	TGTGCCACCTCAAGTTCCTACGAGCAGTACTTC	CATSSSYEQYF
TRBV28	-	-	TRBJ1-2	TGTGCCAGCAGCCTCGCGGACTATGGCTACACCTTC	CASSLADYGYTF
TRBV9	-	-	TRBJ2-3	TGTGCCAGCAGCCCTAGTTCAGATACGCAGTATTTT	CASSPSSDTQYF
TRBV18	-	-	TRBJ2-5	TGTGCCAGCTCAACCCCGGAGACCCAGTACTTC	CASSTPETQYF
TRBV9	TRBD1	-	TRBJ2-5	TGTGCCAGCAGTAACAGGGGAGCTGGAGAAGAGACCCAGTACTTC	CASSNRGAGEETQYF
TRBV28	-	-	TRBJ1-5	TGTGCCAGCGGGAGCAATCAGCCCCAGCATTTT	CASGSNQPQHF
TRBV10-1	TRBD1	-	TRBJ2-5	TGCGCCAGCAGTGAGTCCACAGGGGGCGTCGAGACCCAGTACTTC	CASSESTGGVETQYF
TRBV18	TRBD1	-	TRBJ2-1	TGTGCCAGCTCACCACGACAGGGGAACAATGAGCAGTTCTTC	CASSPRQGNNEQFF
TRBV5-1	TRBD1	-	TRBJ2-7	TGCGCCAGCAGCTTGGCCGTGGGACAGTTGGCCGAGCAGTACTTC	CASSLAVGQLAEQYF
TRBV6-4	-	-	TRBJ1-1	TGTGCCAGCAGTGACCCCGGGACGGATGAAGCTTTCTTT	CASSDPGTDEAFF
TRBV7-2	-	few	TRBJ2-7	TGTGCCAGCAGCCTGACTAGACGGTCATTTTACGAGCAGTACTTC	CASSLTRRSFYEQYF
TRBV4-1	-	-	TRBJ2-3	TGCGCCAGCAGCCAGGCAGGGGGGATGTCAGATACGCAGTATTTT	CASSQAGGMSDTQYF
TRBV5-1	TRBD1	-	TRBJ2-2	TGCGCCAGCAGCAGAACAGGGGGGTCCGGGGAGCTGTTTTTT	CASSRTGGSGELFF
TRBV9	TRBD1	-	TRBJ1-3	TGTGCCAGCAGCGCAAGGACAGGGCAAAACACCATATATTTT	CASSARTGQNTIYF
TRBV5-8	TRBD1	-	TRBJ1-4	TGTGCCAGCAGCCTTCAAACCGGGACAGTAAATGAAAAACTGTTTTTT	CASSLQTGTVNEKLFF
TRBV10-1	TRBD1	-	TRBJ2-7	TGCGCCAGCTGGGACAGGGATGACGAGCAGTACTTC	CASWDRDDEQYF
TRBV5-1	-	-	TRBJ2-2	TGCGCCAGCAGCTTAGGACTTAGCTCCGGGGAGCTGTTTTTT	CASSLGLSSGELFF
TRBV19	-	-	TRBJ1-2	TGTGCCAGTAGTATTGGGGTCGGCTACACCTTC	CASSIGVGYTF
TRBV5-1	-	-	TRBJ1-2	TGCGCCAGCAGCCGAGACAGTAATTTTAACTATGGCTACACCTTC	CASSRDSNFNYGYTF
TRBV7-8	-	-	TRBJ2-5	TGTGCCAGCAGCTTACGCCTGCCGGAACACCAAGAGACCCAGTACTTC	CASSLRLPEHQETQYF